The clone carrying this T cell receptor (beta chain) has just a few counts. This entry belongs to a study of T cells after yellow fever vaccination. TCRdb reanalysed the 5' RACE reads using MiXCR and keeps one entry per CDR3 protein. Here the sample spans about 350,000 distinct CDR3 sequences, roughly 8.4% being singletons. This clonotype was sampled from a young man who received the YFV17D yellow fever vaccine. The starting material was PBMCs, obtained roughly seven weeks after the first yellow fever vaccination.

CDR3 in amino acids: CASSPRQSSFIYYGYTF. The CDR3 DNA sequence: TGTGCCAGCAGCCCCCGTCAGTCCTCGTTTATCTACTATGGCTACACCTTC. The chain is built from TRBV4-2 and TRBJ1-2; the D is unclear. This CDR3 region has 17 residues. The V end was cut by 4 bases, the J end by 3 bases, with 21 bases between. The germline V gene encodes CDR1 LGHNA and CDR2 YNFKEQ.